The rows below give T cell receptor beta chains drawn from one sample of a study of blood T cell repertoires in COVID-19. Some clones are missing from TCRdb's copy, which holds only in-frame ones; the method was immunoSEQ multiplex PCR. The sample includes 110,000 or so clones, over 70% of them seen just once. Specimen: peripheral blood. These receptors were taken from a man aged 50-60 years with acute or convalescent COVID-19. CDR3s include the opening cysteine and the closing phenylalanine or tryptophan. The D gene is left open where the match is weak. Part of the rows lack a size; the others show once, few, many or a class for expanded clones.

>TRBJ1-6|-|TRBV25-1|TRBD1
CASSEGTGRNNSPLHF
TGTGCCAGCAGTGAGGGGACAGGGAGAAATAATTCACCCCTCCACTTT
>TRBJ2-2|once|TRBV11-2|TRBD1
CASSGTGNTGELFF
TGTGCCAGCAGCGGGACAGGGAACACCGGGGAGCTGTTTTTT
>TRBJ2-7|-|TRBV6-5|TRBD1
CASQRDRAYEQYF
TGTGCCAGCCAAAGGGACAGGGCCTACGAGCAGTACTTC
>TRBJ2-3|-|TRBV29-1|TRBD1
CSVGGTGSTQYF
TGCAGCGTTGGGGGGACAGGGAGTACGCAGTATTTT
>TRBJ1-3|-|TRBV6-5|-
CASKQKTGGNTIYF
TGTGCCAGCAAACAAAAAACAGGAGGAAACACCATATATTTT
>TRBJ2-3|-|TRBV9|TRBD2
CARSVALGAGGGDTQYF
TGTGCCCGCAGCGTAGCTCTGGGGGCGGGGGGAGGAGATACGCAGTATTTT
>TRBJ1-2|-|TRBV21-1|-
CASSKVGRVGQANYGYTF
TGTGCCAGCAGCAAAGTCGGAAGGGTGGGGCAAGCTAACTATGGCTACACCTTC
>TRBJ2-7|once|TRBV6-5|-
CASATGGGLYEQYF
TGTGCCAGCGCGACCGGTGGTGGACTCTACGAGCAGTACTTC
>TRBJ1-2|-|TRBV3-1/TRBV3-2|TRBD1
CASSLNKQGAGGYTF
TGTGCCAGCAGCCTGAACAAGCAGGGGGCGGGTGGCTACACCTTC
>TRBJ1-5|-|TRBV4-2|-
CASSQSGENQPQHF
TGTGCCAGCAGCCAGTCAGGTGAAAATCAGCCCCAGCATTTT
>TRBJ1-3|-|TRBV29-1|-
CSGSDRAGGNTIYF
TGCAGCGGCTCGGACCGGGCGGGGGGAAACACCATATATTTT
>TRBJ1-4|-|TRBV30|-
CAWSTGHSGGEKLFF
TGTGCCTGGAGTACCGGACACAGCGGGGGTGAAAAACTGTTTTTT
>TRBJ2-3|-|TRBV12-3/TRBV12-4|TRBD1
CASSSTGLDTQYF
TGTGCCAGCAGTTCGACAGGGCTAGATACGCAGTATTTT
>TRBJ1-3|-|TRBV5-1|-
CASSLAQGQPGNTIYF
TGCGCCAGCAGCTTAGCGCAGGGACAACCTGGAAACACCATATATTTT
>TRBJ2-7|-|TRBV9|-
CASSVGGTVSYEQYF
TGTGCCAGCAGCGTAGGCGGGACAGTTTCCTACGAGCAGTACTTC
>TRBJ1-1|-|TRBV27|-
CASPGGGGMNTEAFF
TGTGCCAGCCCCGGTGGGGGGGGAATGAACACTGAAGCTTTCTTT
>TRBJ1-6|-|TRBV18|-
CASSPPGGGDNSPLHF
TGTGCCAGCTCACCACCGGGCGGGGGTGATAATTCACCCCTCCACTTT
>TRBJ1-2|-|TRBV2|-
CASSEVRGGKEGYTF
TGTGCCAGCAGTGAAGTTAGGGGGGGCAAAGAGGGCTACACCTTC
>TRBJ2-7|-|TRBV5-8|-
CASSLIQGYEQYF
TGTGCCAGCAGCTTGATTCAGGGCTACGAGCAGTACTTC
>TRBJ1-4|-|TRBV5-5|TRBD1
CASSLDGYRGEKLFF
TGTGCCAGCAGCTTGGATGGTTACAGGGGCGAAAAACTGTTTTTT